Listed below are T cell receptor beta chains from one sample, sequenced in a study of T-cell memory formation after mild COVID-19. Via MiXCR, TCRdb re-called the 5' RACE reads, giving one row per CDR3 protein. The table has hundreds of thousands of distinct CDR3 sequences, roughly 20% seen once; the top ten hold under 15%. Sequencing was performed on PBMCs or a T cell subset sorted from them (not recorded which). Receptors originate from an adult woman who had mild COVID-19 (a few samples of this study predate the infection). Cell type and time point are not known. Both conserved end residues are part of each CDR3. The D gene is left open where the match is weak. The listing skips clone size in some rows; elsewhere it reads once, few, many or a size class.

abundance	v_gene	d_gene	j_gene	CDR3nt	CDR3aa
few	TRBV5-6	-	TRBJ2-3	TGTGCCAGCATTATTGGACGCGGGATTAGAGATACGCAGTATTTT	CASIIGRGIRDTQYF
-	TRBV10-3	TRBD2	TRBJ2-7	TGTGCCATCAGTGGTGAGGGACTAGTCTACGAGCAGTACTTC	CAISGEGLVYEQYF
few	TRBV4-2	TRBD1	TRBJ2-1	TGTGCCAGCAGCCCGGGACAGCTCGATCAGGGGCAGTTCTTC	CASSPGQLDQGQFF
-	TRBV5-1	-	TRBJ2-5	TGCGCCAGCAGCTTGGGGGCAAGTGGGGAGACCCAGTACTTC	CASSLGASGETQYF
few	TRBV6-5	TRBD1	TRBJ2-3	TGTGCCAGCAGTGCGACAGGGTCGGATACGCAGTATTTT	CASSATGSDTQYF
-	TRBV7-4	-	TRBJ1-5	TGTGCCAGCAGCTTAGATTGGGGGAGGCCCCAGCATTTT	CASSLDWGRPQHF
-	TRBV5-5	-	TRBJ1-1	TGTGCCAGCAGCTTGGACAGGGCTTTCACTGAAGCTTTCTTT	CASSLDRAFTEAFF
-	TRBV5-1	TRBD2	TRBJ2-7	TGCGCCAGCAGTAGCGGGGTACCCTACGAGCAGTACTTC	CASSSGVPYEQYF
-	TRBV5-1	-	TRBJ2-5	TGCGCCAGCAGCTTTGGGGACGGATCGTACCAAGAGACCCAGTACTTC	CASSFGDGSYQETQYF
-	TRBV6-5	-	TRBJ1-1	TGTGCCAGCAGTTCCCCGGGACGGGAGAACACTGAAGCTTTCTTT	CASSSPGRENTEAFF
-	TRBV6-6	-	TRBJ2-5	TGTGCCAGCAGTTACTCGAGACGGGAGCCTAAAGAGACCCAGTACTTC	CASSYSRREPKETQYF
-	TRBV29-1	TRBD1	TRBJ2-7	TGCAGCGCAGCGAGCCGGGACAGGGGGTACGAGCAGTACTTC	CSAASRDRGYEQYF
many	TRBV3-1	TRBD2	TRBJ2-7	TGTGCCAGCAGCCAAGACGGGGGGACTCCAGCGGTTTACGAGCAGTACTTC	CASSQDGGTPAVYEQYF
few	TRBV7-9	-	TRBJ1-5	TGTGCCAGCAGCTTAGGGGGGGGGTATAGCAATCAGCCCCAGCATTTT	CASSLGGGYSNQPQHF
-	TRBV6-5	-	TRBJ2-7	TGTGCCAGCAGAACCGGAGGGAGACCCTACGAGCAGTACTTC	CASRTGGRPYEQYF
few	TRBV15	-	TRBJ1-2	TGTGCCACCAGCAGGAGGGTACAGTATGGCTACACCTTC	CATSRRVQYGYTF
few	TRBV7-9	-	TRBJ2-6	TGTGCCAGCAGCTTAGACCGGGGATGGGCCAACGTCCTGACTTTC	CASSLDRGWANVLTF
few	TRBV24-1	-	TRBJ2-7	TGTGCCACCAGTGACACGGGAGCCTCCTACGAGCAGTACTTC	CATSDTGASYEQYF
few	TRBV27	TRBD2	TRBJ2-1	TGTGCCAGCAGTTTATATCTAGCGGGGACCTACAATGAGCAGTTCTTC	CASSLYLAGTYNEQFF
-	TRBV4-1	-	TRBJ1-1	TGCGCCAGCAGAAGACAGGAGAACACTGAAGCTTTCTTT	CASRRQENTEAFF
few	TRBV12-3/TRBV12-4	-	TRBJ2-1	TGTGCCAGCAGGCCCTCAAGGGGGGTCCAGCGGAGCTCCTACAATGAGCAGTTCTTC	CASRPSRGVQRSSYNEQFF
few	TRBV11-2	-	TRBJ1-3	TGTGCCAGCAGCTTAGATTTTACAGGAGGAAACACCATATATTTT	CASSLDFTGGNTIYF
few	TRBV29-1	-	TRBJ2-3	TGCAGCGTAGACCCGCAGGGCGCAGATACGCAGTATTTT	CSVDPQGADTQYF
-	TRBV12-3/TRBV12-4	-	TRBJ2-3	TGTGCCAGCAGCCACCTTGGGCCCAGCACAGATACGCAGTATTTT	CASSHLGPSTDTQYF
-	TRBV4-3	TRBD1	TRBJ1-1	TGCGCCAGCAGCCCCAACCCCGGACAGGGCCTCATGAACACTGAAGCTTTCTTT	CASSPNPGQGLMNTEAFF
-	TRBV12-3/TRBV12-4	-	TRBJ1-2	TGTGCCAGCAGAAACACTCAGGGGCCCCTGGGCGCTAACTATGGCTACACCTTC	CASRNTQGPLGANYGYTF
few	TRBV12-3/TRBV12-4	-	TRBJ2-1	TGTGCCAGCAGTTTGGTAGCATATGAGCAGTTCTTC	CASSLVAYEQFF
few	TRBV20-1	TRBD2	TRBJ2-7	TGCAGTGCTAGAGATCTAGAGCGGGAGATCGACGAGCAGTACTTC	CSARDLEREIDEQYF
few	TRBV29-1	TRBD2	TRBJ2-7	TGCAGCGTCGTTCTTTCGGCTAGCGGAAATTACGAGCAGTACTTC	CSVVLSASGNYEQYF
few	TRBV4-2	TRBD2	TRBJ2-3	TGTGCCAGCAGCCAATTGGGGACTAGCAATACGGATACGCAGTATTTT	CASSQLGTSNTDTQYF
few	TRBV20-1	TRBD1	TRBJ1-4	TGCAGTGCTATTCAGGGGGCTTACGGTGAAAAACTGTTTTTT	CSAIQGAYGEKLFF
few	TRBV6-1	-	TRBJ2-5	TGTGCCAGCAGTGAACCAAAAGAGACCCAGTACTTC	CASSEPKETQYF
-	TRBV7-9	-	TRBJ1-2	TGTGCCAGCAGCTTACCCCAGGGGTCCTATGGCTACACCTTC	CASSLPQGSYGYTF
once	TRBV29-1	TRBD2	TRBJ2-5	TGCAGCGTTGCCACCACCGGCGCTCGCCTAGCGGGACGGGAAACCCAGTACTTC	CSVATTGARLAGRETQYF
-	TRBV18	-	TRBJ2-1	TGTGCCAGCTCACCACCGGGGGCGGGGAATGAGCAGTTCTTC	CASSPPGAGNEQFF
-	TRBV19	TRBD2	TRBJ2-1	TGTGCCAGTAGTATCCAAGGACTAGCGATGAATGAGCAGTTCTTC	CASSIQGLAMNEQFF
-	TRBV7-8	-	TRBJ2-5	TGTGCCAGCAGCTTAGGTTGGATGGGGCAGGAGACCCAGTACTTC	CASSLGWMGQETQYF
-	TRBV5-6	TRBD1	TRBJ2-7	TGTGCCAGCAAACCGGGACAGGGTATCACCTACGAGCAGTACTTC	CASKPGQGITYEQYF